The present TCR beta chain was sequenced within a study of T-cell memory formation after mild COVID-19. Comments on this clonotype: Its antigen is currently unknown.

TCRdb passed the 5' RACE reads through MiXCR, listing each CDR3 protein once. The sample holds about 560,000 distinct CDR3 sequences, roughly 22% seen once. General study points: The authors left the SARS-CoV-2 specificity of second-wave clones peaking on day 37 unconfirmed. The study found contracting CD4+ clones mainly in CM and EM and contracting CD8+ clones in EMRA. CD4/CD8 balance characterized clones contracting day 15 to 85, and CD4+ skew characterized later expanders. Prior to infection, memory already included some responding clones, suggesting cross-reactive memory joined.

Sequences were obtained from PBMCs or a T cell subset sorted from them (not recorded which). This clonotype originated in an adult woman who had mild COVID-19 (a few samples of this study predate the infection). Cell type and time point are not known.

The CDR3 reads CASSLIMAGREEQFF. The CDR3 DNA is TGTGCCAGCAGCTTAATTATGGCCGGGAGAGAAGAGCAGTTCTTC. The V gene is TRBV7-9, the J gene TRBJ2-1; perhaps TRBD2 as D (6 bases). CDR3 length: 15 amino acids. The V end lost 2 bases, the J end lost 10 bases, and 18 bases lay between the germline ends. Germline V gene sequence: CDR1 SEHNR, CDR2 FQNEAQ (reference sequence).